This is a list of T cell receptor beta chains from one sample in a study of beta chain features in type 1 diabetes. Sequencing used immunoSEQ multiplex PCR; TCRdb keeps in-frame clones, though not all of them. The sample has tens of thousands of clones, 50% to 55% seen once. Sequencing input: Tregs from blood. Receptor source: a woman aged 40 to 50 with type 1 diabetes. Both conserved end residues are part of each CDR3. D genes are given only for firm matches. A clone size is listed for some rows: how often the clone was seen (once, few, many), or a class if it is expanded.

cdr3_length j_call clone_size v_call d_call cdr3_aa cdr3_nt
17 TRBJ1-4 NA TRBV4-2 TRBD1 CASSPLLRGQGYEKLFF TGTGCCAGCAGCCCACTCCTGAGGGGACAGGGGTATGAAAAACTGTTTTTT
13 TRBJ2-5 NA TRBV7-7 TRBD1 CASSSDRVETQYF TGTGCTAGCAGCTCCGACAGGGTAGAGACCCAGTACTTC
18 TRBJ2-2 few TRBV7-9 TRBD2 CASSRFSGASGNTGELFF TGTGCCAGCAGCCGATTTAGCGGGGCTAGCGGGAACACCGGGGAGCTGTTTTTT
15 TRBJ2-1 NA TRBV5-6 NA CASSLVETAVIGQFF TGTGCCAGCAGCTTGGTTGAGACAGCCGTAATCGGGCAGTTCTTC
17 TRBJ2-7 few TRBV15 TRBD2 CATSRDGKRGVSYEQYF TGTGCCACCAGCAGAGATGGGAAGCGGGGGGTTTCCTACGAGCAGTACTTC
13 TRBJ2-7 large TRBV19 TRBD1 CASSRDRSYEQYF TGTGCCAGTAGTCGGGACAGAAGCTACGAGCAGTACTTC
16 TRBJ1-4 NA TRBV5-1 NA CASSLAEVRGHEKLFF TGCGCCAGCAGCTTGGCCGAGGTCCGAGGTCATGAAAAACTGTTTTTT
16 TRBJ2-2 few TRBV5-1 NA CASSLAAGANTGELFF TGCGCCAGCAGCTTGGCGGCAGGGGCGAACACCGGGGAGCTGTTTTTT
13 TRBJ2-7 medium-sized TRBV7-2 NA CASSWESRGEQYF TGTGCCAGCAGCTGGGAGAGTCGCGGAGAGCAGTACTTC
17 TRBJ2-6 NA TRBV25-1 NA CASMGNRVPAGANVLTF TGTGCCAGCATGGGGAACAGGGTTCCGGCTGGGGCCAACGTCCTGACTTTC
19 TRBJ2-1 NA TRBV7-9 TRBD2 CASSPRLAGGGRSYNEQFF TGTGCCAGCAGCCCAAGGCTCGCGGGAGGGGGGCGCTCCTACAATGAGCAGTTCTTC
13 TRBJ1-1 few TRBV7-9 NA CASSLDAGTEAFF TGTGCCAGCAGCTTAGACGCGGGAACTGAAGCTTTCTTT
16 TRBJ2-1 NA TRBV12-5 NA CASGRTVSLSYNEQFF TGTGCTAGTGGCCGGACAGTCAGCTTATCCTACAATGAGCAGTTCTTC
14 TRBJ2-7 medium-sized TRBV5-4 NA CASSLRGNSYEQYF TGTGCCAGCAGCTTGCGGGGGAACTCCTACGAGCAGTACTTC
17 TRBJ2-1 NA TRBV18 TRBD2 CASSPTSGTSGYNEQFF TGTGCCAGCTCACCTACTAGTGGGACTAGCGGATACAATGAGCAGTTCTTC
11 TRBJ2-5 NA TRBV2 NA CATAPGETQYF TGTGCCACTGCCCCGGGGGAGACCCAGTACTTC
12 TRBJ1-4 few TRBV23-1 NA CASPVRGEKLFF TGCGCCAGCCCAGTCCGGGGTGAAAAACTGTTTTTT
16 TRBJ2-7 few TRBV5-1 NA CASSLDPGTGGNEQYF TGCGCCAGCAGCTTGGACCCCGGGACCGGGGGAAACGAGCAGTACTTC
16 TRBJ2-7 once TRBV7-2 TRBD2 CASSLARRELTYEQYF TGTGCCAGCAGCTTAGCGAGGCGGGAGCTTACCTACGAGCAGTACTTC
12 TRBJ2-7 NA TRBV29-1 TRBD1 CSAATGVNEQYF TGCAGCGCTGCGACAGGGGTAAACGAGCAGTACTTC
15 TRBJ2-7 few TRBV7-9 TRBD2 CASSLAQSGGREQYF TGTGCCAGCAGCTTAGCCCAGTCGGGGGGTCGCGAGCAGTACTTC
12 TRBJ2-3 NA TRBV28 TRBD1 CASSPRQGTQYF TGTGCCAGCAGTCCGCGACAGGGTACGCAGTATTTT
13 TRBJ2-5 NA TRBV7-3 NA CASSPQGLETQYF TGTGCCAGCAGCCCCCAGGGATTGGAGACCCAGTACTTC
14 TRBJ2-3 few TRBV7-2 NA CASSLSSGTDTQYF TGTGCCAGCAGCTTAAGCTCAGGGACAGATACGCAGTATTTT
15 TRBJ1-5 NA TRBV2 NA CASSGRQVSNQPQHF TGTGCCAGCAGTGGACGACAGGTTAGCAATCAGCCCCAGCATTTT
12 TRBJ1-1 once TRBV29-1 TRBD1 CSVDRGDTEAFF TGCAGCGTCGACAGGGGTGACACTGAAGCTTTCTTT
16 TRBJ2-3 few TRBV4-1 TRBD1 CASSGSRDRARDTQYF TGCGCCAGCAGCGGTTCAAGGGACAGGGCGAGAGATACGCAGTATTTT
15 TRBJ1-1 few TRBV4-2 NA CASTLGHTGDTEAFF TGTGCCAGCACCCTCGGACATACAGGAGACACTGAAGCTTTCTTT
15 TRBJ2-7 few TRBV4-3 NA CASSHLKQGVAEQYF TGCGCCAGCAGCCACCTCAAACAAGGGGTCGCGGAGCAGTACTTC
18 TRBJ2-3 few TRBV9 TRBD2 CASSERVGLAGITDTQYF TGTGCCAGCAGCGAAAGGGTGGGACTAGCGGGAATCACAGATACGCAGTATTTT
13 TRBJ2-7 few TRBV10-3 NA CAISLTGHGEQYF TGTGCCATATCTTTAACAGGGCACGGGGAGCAGTACTTC
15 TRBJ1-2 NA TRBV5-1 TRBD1 CASSLIDRAFSDYTF TGCGCCAGCAGCTTGATCGACAGGGCCTTCAGTGACTACACCTTC
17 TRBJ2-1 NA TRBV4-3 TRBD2 CASSQEGASGYYNEQFF TGCGCCAGCAGCCAAGAAGGAGCTAGCGGATACTACAATGAGCAGTTCTTC
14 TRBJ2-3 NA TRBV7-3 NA CASSRGHSTDTQYF TGTGCCAGCAGCCGGGGACATTCCACAGATACGCAGTATTTT
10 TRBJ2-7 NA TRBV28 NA CASSGYEQYF TGTGCCAGCTCGGGTTACGAGCAGTACTTC
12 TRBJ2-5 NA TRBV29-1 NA CSVGTTQETQYF TGCAGCGTTGGAACAACCCAAGAGACCCAGTACTTC
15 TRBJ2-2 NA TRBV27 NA CASSTRGQNTGELFF TGTGCCAGCAGTACCAGGGGACAGAACACCGGGGAGCTGTTTTTT
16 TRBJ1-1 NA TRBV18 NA CASSPSWASGDTEAFF TGTGCCAGCTCACCGTCATGGGCCTCAGGGGACACTGAAGCTTTCTTT
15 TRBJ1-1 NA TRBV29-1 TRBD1 CSVQNWGQGASEAFF TGCAGCGTTCAGAACTGGGGACAGGGGGCATCTGAAGCTTTCTTT
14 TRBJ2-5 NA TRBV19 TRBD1 CASSAQGAMETQYF TGTGCCAGTAGTGCGCAGGGGGCAATGGAGACCCAGTACTTC
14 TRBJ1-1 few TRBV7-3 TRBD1 CASSPGQGRTEAFF TGTGCCAGCAGCCCCGGACAGGGGAGAACTGAAGCTTTCTTT
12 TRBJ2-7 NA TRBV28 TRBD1 CASSQTGHEQYF TGTGCCAGCAGCCAGACAGGGCACGAGCAGTACTTC
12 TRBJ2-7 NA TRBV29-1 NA CSVAGQSYEQYF TGCAGCGTCGCCGGACAGTCCTACGAGCAGTACTTC
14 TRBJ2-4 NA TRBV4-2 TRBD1 CASSPQTGENIQYF TGTGCCAGCAGCCCCCAGACAGGGGAAAACATTCAGTACTTC